This T cell receptor beta chain was captured by sequencing in a study of T cell changes during pregnancy in multiple sclerosis. The germline gives CDR1 SGHTA, CDR2 FQGNSA. The CDR3 runs 15 residues. The trim removed 5 bases at V and 1 base at J, leaving 6 bases unmatched. Assay: immunoSEQ multiplex PCR; the TCRdb copy retains only in-frame clones and omits some. The profile shows approximately 100,000 clones, approximately 90% of them singletons. This chain joins TRBV7-2 and TRBJ2-3; 7 nucleotides agree with TRBD2. This receptor was taken from a female donor with multiple sclerosis, enrolled in a pregnancy study. The sequenced sample was peripheral blood, obtained after pregnancy. CDR3 sequence: CASSGTSVGTDTQYF. Written as DNA, the CDR3 is TGTGCCAGCAGCGGCACTAGCGTGGGCACAGATACGCAGTATTTT.